The entry below gives a single T cell receptor beta chain sequence along with its context. This sample was taken from a study of CD4 and CD8 cells across lung adenocarcinoma regions. The ends lost 7 bases at V and 3 bases at J; junction bases unmatched: 12. This CDR3 has 16 amino acids. CDR1 MNHEY and CDR2 SMNVEV come from the germline V gene (reference sequence). TCRdb independently ran MiXCR on the PCR reads; one entry per CDR3 protein. Among over 2,500 distinct CDR3 sequences, approximately 46% were seen once, and the ten largest hold approximately 48%. The sequence derives from a male donor with lung adenocarcinoma. The CD4 and CD8 labels of this study may be unreliable. The sample was CD8+ T cells from the center of a lung tumor. This rearrangement joins TRBV27 to TRBJ2-1; TRBD1 agrees at 7 bases. The CDR3 region is CASTEFVRQGYNEQFF. CDR3 nucleotide sequence: TGTGCCAGCACCGAATTCGTCCGACAGGGCTACAATGAGCAGTTCTTC.